A selection of T cell receptor beta chains follows, all from one sample in a study of Ad26.COV2.S vaccination and SARS-CoV-2 variants. Assay used: immunoSEQ multiplex PCR; TCRdb lists only in-frame clones, some missing. The table has around 450,000 clones, roughly 88% seen once; the top ten hold more than 3.5%. Sequences were derived from peripheral blood, sampled in a trial of Ad26.COV2.S vaccine versus placebo. Source of these receptors: a person aged 18-65 years who received the Ad26.COV2.S COVID-19 vaccine or a placebo. Each CDR3 is given with its conserved first and last residue. D genes are given only for firm matches. The size of a clone is reported for some rows only, either as once, few or many, or as a class for expanded clones.

cdr3_aa	cdr3_nt	j_call	clone_size	cdr3_length	d_call	v_call
CASTQVRSADTQYF	TGTGCCAGCACCCAGGTCAGGAGTGCAGATACGCAGTATTTT	TRBJ2-3	-	14	-	TRBV7-9
CASSMGQGANNYGYTF	TGTGCCAGTAGTATGGGGCAGGGGGCCAATAACTATGGCTACACCTTC	TRBJ1-2	-	16	TRBD1	TRBV19
CASSLEGGTDTQYF	TGTGCCAGCAGCTTAGAAGGGGGCACAGATACGCAGTATTTT	TRBJ2-3	few	14	-	TRBV7-2
CASSSRVREKAFF	TGTGCCAGCAGCTCCCGAGTTCGGGAAAAAGCTTTCTTT	TRBJ1-1	-	13	-	TRBV5-5
CASSPPLGTGPYEQYF	TGTGCCAGCAGCCCACCGCTGGGGACGGGCCCCTACGAGCAGTACTTC	TRBJ2-7	-	16	-	TRBV5-6
CASSSATSGRGETQYF	TGCGCCAGCAGCTCTGCAACTAGCGGGAGGGGGGAGACCCAGTACTTC	TRBJ2-5	-	16	TRBD2	TRBV5-1
CASSPGQIQETQYF	TGTGCCAGCTCACCGGGACAGATTCAAGAGACCCAGTACTTC	TRBJ2-5	-	14	TRBD1	TRBV18
CASSSGSSYNSPLHF	TGTGCCAGCAGCTCAGGAAGCTCCTATAATTCACCCCTCCACTTT	TRBJ1-6	-	15	-	TRBV11-1
CSAEAGTGGDEQYF	TGCAGCGCTGAGGCCGGGACAGGGGGTGACGAGCAGTACTTC	TRBJ2-7	-	14	TRBD1	TRBV29-1
CASSWISTSGITDTQYF	TGTGCCAGCAGCTGGATATCGACTAGCGGGATCACAGATACGCAGTATTTT	TRBJ2-3	-	17	TRBD2	TRBV5-6
CASSVVGENTEAFF	TGTGCCAGCAGCGTGGTAGGGGAGAACACTGAAGCTTTCTTT	TRBJ1-1	-	14	-	TRBV9
CASSPGTAVNQPQHF	TGTGCCAGCAGCCCAGGGACAGCGGTCAATCAGCCCCAGCATTTT	TRBJ1-5	few	15	TRBD1	TRBV3-1/TRBV3-2
CASSPRGREETQYF	TGTGCCAGCAGCCCCAGGGGGCGGGAGGAGACCCAGTACTTC	TRBJ2-5	-	14	-	TRBV3-1/TRBV3-2
CASSPQGGSTEAFF	TGTGCCAGCAGCCCCCAGGGGGGGAGCACTGAAGCTTTCTTT	TRBJ1-1	once	14	TRBD1	TRBV7-2
CAWSVAGSSYNSPLHF	TGTGCCTGGAGTGTTGCAGGGAGCTCCTATAATTCACCCCTCCACTTT	TRBJ1-6	-	16	-	TRBV30
CASGREFYEQYF	TGTGCCAGCGGAAGGGAGTTCTACGAGCAGTACTTC	TRBJ2-7	-	12	-	TRBV2
CASSLGTASFTYEQYF	TGTGCCAGCAGCCTCGGGACAGCGAGTTTCACCTACGAGCAGTACTTC	TRBJ2-7	-	16	TRBD1	TRBV6-2/TRBV6-3
CASSPPLGRYTQYF	TGTGCCAGCAGTCCACCCTTGGGGCGTTATACGCAGTATTTT	TRBJ2-3	-	14	-	TRBV27
CSASETSGSYEQYF	TGCAGTGCTAGTGAAACTAGCGGGTCCTACGAGCAGTACTTC	TRBJ2-7	-	14	TRBD2	TRBV20-1
CASSLLTGEAFF	TGTGCCAGCAGCCTCTTGACAGGGGAAGCTTTCTTT	TRBJ1-1	once	12	TRBD1	TRBV7-9
CASSLSREGNYEQYF	TGTGCCAGCAGCTTATCCAGGGAAGGGAACTACGAGCAGTACTTC	TRBJ2-7	-	15	-	TRBV7-2
CASSLTEGLGEQYF	TGTGCCAGCAGTCTTACGGAGGGGCTCGGGGAGCAGTACTTC	TRBJ2-7	-	14	-	TRBV6-4
CASSLVVSRVYYEQYF	TGTGCCAGCAGCTTAGTGGTCTCTAGAGTTTACTACGAGCAGTACTTC	TRBJ2-7	-	16	-	TRBV7-9
CASSDGRGMNTEAFF	TGCGCCAGCAGCGACGGACGAGGGATGAACACTGAAGCTTTCTTT	TRBJ1-1	-	15	-	TRBV5-1
CASSHRGLAGGQETQYF	TGTGCCAGCAGCCATCGCGGACTAGCGGGGGGTCAAGAGACCCAGTACTTC	TRBJ2-5	-	17	TRBD2	TRBV14
CATSRSGGSDTQYF	TGTGCCACCAGCAGATCAGGGGGCTCAGATACGCAGTATTTT	TRBJ2-3	-	14	TRBD1	TRBV15
CASSPTRRNEKLFF	TGTGCCAGCAGCCCGACACGGAGGAATGAAAAACTGTTTTTT	TRBJ1-4	-	14	-	TRBV5-4
CAISETYGSVQYF	TGTGCCATCAGTGAGACCTACGGGAGTGTGCAGTACTTC	TRBJ2-7	few	13	-	TRBV10-3
CASSHSGTENEKLFF	TGTGCCAGCAGCCATTCCGGGACAGAAAATGAAAAACTGTTTTTT	TRBJ1-4	-	15	TRBD1	TRBV4-2
CASSPGLAGANEQFF	TGCGCCAGCAGCCCGGGACTAGCGGGAGCTAATGAGCAGTTCTTC	TRBJ2-1	-	15	TRBD2	TRBV5-1
CASSPVKGVTYEQYF	TGTGCCAGCTCTCCCGTCAAGGGGGTTACCTACGAGCAGTACTTC	TRBJ2-7	-	15	-	TRBV18
CASSPRRAGGFYNEQFF	TGTGCCAGCAGCCCGCGCCGGGCGGGAGGTTTCTACAATGAGCAGTTCTTC	TRBJ2-1	-	17	TRBD2	TRBV9
CASSPGGNQPQHF	TGTGCCAGCAGCCCGGGGGGCAATCAGCCCCAGCATTTT	TRBJ1-5	-	13	-	TRBV6-4
CASSTGTSLGEQYF	TGTGCCAGCAGCACCGGGACTAGCCTCGGCGAGCAGTACTTC	TRBJ2-7	-	14	TRBD2	TRBV5-4
CASSLVAPYNEQFF	TGTGCCAGCAGTTTAGTGGCTCCGTACAATGAGCAGTTCTTC	TRBJ2-1	once	14	-	TRBV28
CASSFKAREQYF	TGTGCCAGCAGTTTTAAAGCGCGCGAGCAGTACTTC	TRBJ2-7	-	12	-	TRBV27
CASSLGGGEQPQHF	TGCGCCAGCAGCCTCGGCGGGGGGGAACAGCCCCAGCATTTT	TRBJ1-5	-	14	-	TRBV5-1
CASSPGSSGDYNEQFF	TGTGCCAGCAGCCCCGGGAGCTCGGGGGACTACAATGAGCAGTTCTTC	TRBJ2-1	-	16	-	TRBV4-2
CASSQSCGARTIYF	TGCGCCAGCAGTCAATCTTGTGGGGCCCGGACCATATATTTT	TRBJ1-3	once	14	-	TRBV23-1
CASSTGGGSYEQYF	TGTGCCAGCTCTACAGGCGGGGGGTCCTACGAGCAGTACTTC	TRBJ2-7	-	14	TRBD2	TRBV18
CASSGDGSSYNEQFF	TGTGCCAGCAGCGGAGACGGGAGCTCCTACAATGAGCAGTTCTTC	TRBJ2-1	-	15	-	TRBV9
CASSLATEKLFF	TGCGCCAGCAGCTTGGCAACCGAAAAACTGTTTTTT	TRBJ1-4	-	12	-	TRBV5-1
CASSMTGRGELFF	TGTGCCAGTAGTATGACAGGCCGCGGGGAGCTGTTTTTT	TRBJ2-2	-	13	-	TRBV19
CSVLDKQNYGYTF	TGCAGCGTCCTCGACAAACAGAACTATGGCTACACCTTC	TRBJ1-2	-	13	-	TRBV29-1
CASSLLVVAAGELFF	TGTGCCAGCAGCCTACTAGTCGTAGCGGCCGGGGAGCTGTTTTTT	TRBJ2-2	-	15	-	TRBV7-2
CASAQGYEQYF	TGCGCCAGCGCTCAGGGCTACGAGCAGTACTTC	TRBJ2-7	-	11	-	TRBV5-1
CASSFQGRTVNEKLFF	TGTGCCAGCAGCTTCCAGGGTCGGACAGTGAATGAAAAACTGTTTTTT	TRBJ1-4	-	16	-	TRBV5-6
CASSGDRVETEAFF	TGTGCCAGCAGCGGTGACAGGGTGGAAACTGAAGCTTTCTTT	TRBJ1-1	-	14	TRBD1	TRBV5-5
CASSTAPGGGASYEQYF	TGTGCCAGCAGTACGGCCCCGGGGGGGGGCGCATCCTACGAGCAGTACTTC	TRBJ2-7	-	17	TRBD2	TRBV27